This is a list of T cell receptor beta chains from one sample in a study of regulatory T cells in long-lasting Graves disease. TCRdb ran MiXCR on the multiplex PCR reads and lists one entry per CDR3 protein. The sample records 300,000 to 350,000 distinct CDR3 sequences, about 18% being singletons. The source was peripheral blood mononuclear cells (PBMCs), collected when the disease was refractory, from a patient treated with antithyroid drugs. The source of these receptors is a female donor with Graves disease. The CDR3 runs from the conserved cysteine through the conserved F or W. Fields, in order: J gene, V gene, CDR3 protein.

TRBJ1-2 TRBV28 CASSYQGAGGYTF
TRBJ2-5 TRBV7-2 CASSFRGGLAGRGTQYF
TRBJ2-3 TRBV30 CAWSALAGVAPQYF
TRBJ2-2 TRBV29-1 CSVEGPNTGELFF
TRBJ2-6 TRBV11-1 CASSRDTGANVLTF
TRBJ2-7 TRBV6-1 CASRPGGLADEQYF
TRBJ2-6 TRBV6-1 CASSPKLAGANVLTF
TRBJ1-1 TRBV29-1 CSVEYKVKTEAFF
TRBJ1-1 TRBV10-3 CAIKGETEAFF
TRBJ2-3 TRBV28 CASSLVPSTDTQYF
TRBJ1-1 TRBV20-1 CSTSGGTEAFF
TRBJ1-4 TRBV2 CASRGFATNEKLFF
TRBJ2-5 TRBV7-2 CASSLGPARETQYF
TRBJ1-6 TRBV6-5 CASSYRGTEGSPLHF
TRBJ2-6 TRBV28 CASSLRAGSSGANVLTF
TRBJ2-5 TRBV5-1 CASRASPEETQYF
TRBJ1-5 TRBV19 CASSIARTISNQPQHF
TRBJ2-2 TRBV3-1 CASSQYTGELFF
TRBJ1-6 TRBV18 CASSTTDSGRSELHF
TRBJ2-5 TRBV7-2 CASSSLKLAVETQYF
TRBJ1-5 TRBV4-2 CASSQEQGSNQPQHF
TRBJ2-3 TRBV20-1 CSARMGQIPIVHTSDTQYF
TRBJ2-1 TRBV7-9 CASSLGTSGFNEQFF
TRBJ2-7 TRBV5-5 CASSLAPWGKSEQYF
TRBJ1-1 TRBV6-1 CASSQRQPEAFF
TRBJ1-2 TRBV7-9 CASSSTRDRGYGYTF
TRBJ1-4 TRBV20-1 CSAMSRGQREGELFF
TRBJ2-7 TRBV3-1 CASSWVGYEQYF